These T cell receptor beta chains were read from a single sample in a study of PD-1 blockade in classical Hodgkin lymphoma. The repertoire was sequenced with immunoSEQ multiplex PCR; TCRdb's copy has only in-frame clones and lacks some. The sample comprises 29,000 or so clones, 80% to 90% of which are singletons, and around 0.58% rests with the top ten. Sample: CD4+ T cells from blood, taken before the fourth cycle of nivolumab. The source is a human donor with classical Hodgkin lymphoma. CDR3s include the opening cysteine and the closing phenylalanine or tryptophan. D genes are given only for firm matches. Clone size is stated in some rows and not others, as once, few, many or a class when expanded.

V	length	J	size	D	CDR3	DNA
TRBV9	14	TRBJ1-6	few	TRBD1	CASSKGTVQSPLHF	TGTGCCAGCAGCAAAGGGACAGTGCAATCACCCCTCCACTTT
TRBV18	15	TRBJ1-3	few	-	CASSPDNGGGNTIYF	TGTGCCAGCTCACCAGATAACGGTGGTGGAAACACCATATATTTT
TRBV5-1	15	TRBJ2-5	-	TRBD1	CASSSQGQGRETQYF	TGCGCCAGCAGCTCACAGGGACAGGGAAGGGAGACCCAGTACTTC
TRBV11-2	19	TRBJ2-1	-	-	CASSLDRRRGRAFYNEQFF	TGTGCCAGCAGCTTAGATCGTCGGCGGGGCAGGGCTTTCTACAATGAGCAGTTCTTC
TRBV11-2	18	TRBJ2-3	-	-	CASSRPGGSRDIRDTQYF	TGTGCCAGCAGTCGCCCAGGCGGGTCCCGGGATATTAGAGATACGCAGTATTTT
TRBV5-1	14	TRBJ2-7	-	-	CASSWADSTYEQYF	TGCGCCAGCAGCTGGGCGGACAGTACCTACGAGCAGTACTTC
TRBV5-1	12	TRBJ2-3	-	-	CASSLLTDTQYF	TGCGCCAGCAGCTTACTCACAGATACGCAGTATTTT
TRBV5-6	13	TRBJ2-7	-	-	CASSSTGLGEQYF	TGTGCCAGCAGCTCAACAGGGTTGGGAGAGCAGTACTTC
TRBV11-2	13	TRBJ1-1	-	-	CASSLAGVSEAFF	TGTGCCAGCAGCTTAGCGGGGGTCTCTGAAGCTTTCTTT
TRBV10-3	16	TRBJ1-1	-	-	CAISGVGGWMNTEAFF	TGTGCCATCAGTGGTGTGGGGGGGTGGATGAACACTGAAGCTTTCTTT
TRBV18	14	TRBJ1-1	once	-	CASSPLQGGTEAFF	TGTGCCAGCTCACCGTTACAGGGCGGCACTGAAGCTTTCTTT
TRBV5-1	13	TRBJ1-1	-	-	CASSFLEGTEAFF	TGCGCCAGCAGCTTCCTGGAGGGGACTGAAGCTTTCTTT
TRBV5-1	12	TRBJ2-2	-	-	CASSLEVGPLFF	TGCGCCAGCAGCTTGGAAGTGGGTCCACTCTTTTTT
TRBV5-1	14	TRBJ2-7	-	-	CASSPQGNTYEQYF	TGCGCCAGCAGCCCACAGGGTAATACCTACGAGCAGTACTTC
TRBV5-1	13	TRBJ1-5	-	-	CASSLDENQPQHF	TGCGCCAGTAGCCTGGACGAAAATCAGCCCCAGCATTTT
TRBV18	15	TRBJ1-3	-	-	CASSPRAGSGNTIYF	TGTGCCAGCTCACCACGCGCCGGGAGTGGAAACACCATATATTTT
TRBV5-1	14	TRBJ1-1	-	-	CASSIVPGNTEAFF	TGCGCCAGCAGTATCGTCCCCGGGAACACTGAAGCTTTCTTT
TRBV7-6	12	TRBJ1-6	few	-	CASSLRNSPLHF	TGTGCCAGCAGCTTAAGGAATTCACCCCTCCACTTT
TRBV28	17	TRBJ2-5	-	TRBD2	CASSLTLLAGGVETQYF	TGTGCCAGCAGCCTAACCCTACTAGCGGGGGGCGTAGAGACCCAGTACTTC
TRBV5-1	15	TRBJ1-1	-	-	CASSLEGGGNTEAFF	TGCGCCAGCAGCTTGGAGGGAGGGGGGAACACTGAAGCTTTCTTT
TRBV5-1	13	TRBJ1-2	-	-	CASSYDGGVGYTF	TGCGCCAGCAGCTACGACGGGGGCGTTGGCTACACCTTC
TRBV5-1	15	TRBJ1-3	-	TRBD1	CASSLEGQGGNTIYF	TGCGCCAGCAGCCTTGAGGGACAGGGAGGAAACACCATATATTTT